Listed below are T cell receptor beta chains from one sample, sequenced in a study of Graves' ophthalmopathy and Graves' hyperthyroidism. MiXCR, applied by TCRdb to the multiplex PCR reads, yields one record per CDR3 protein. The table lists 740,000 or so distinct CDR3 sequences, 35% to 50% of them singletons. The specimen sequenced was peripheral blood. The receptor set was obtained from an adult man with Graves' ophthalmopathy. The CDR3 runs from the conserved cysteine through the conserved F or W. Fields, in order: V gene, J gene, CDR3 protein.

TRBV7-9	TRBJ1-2	CASSQVVTVRYGYTF
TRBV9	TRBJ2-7	CASSVGGKGYEQYF
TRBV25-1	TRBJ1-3	CASSVRTAGNTIYF
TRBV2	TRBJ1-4	CASRQTGHEKLFF
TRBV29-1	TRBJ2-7	CSYRGNTYEQYF
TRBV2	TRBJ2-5	CASSYSIGLGETEYF
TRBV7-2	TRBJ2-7	CASSQTSGTSYEQYF
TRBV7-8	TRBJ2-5	CASSPLESETQYF
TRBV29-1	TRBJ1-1	CSVGRGTYTEAFF
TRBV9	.	CASSQVGEQFF
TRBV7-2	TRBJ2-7	CASSLARVAYEQYF
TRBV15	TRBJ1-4	CATSSDEAEKLFF
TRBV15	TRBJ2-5	CATSREQGAQETQYF
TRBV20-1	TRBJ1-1	CSAQDRGRDTEAFF
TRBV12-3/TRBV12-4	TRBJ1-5	CASSLLPPNQPQHF
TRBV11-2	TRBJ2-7	CASRPAPGQGAYEQYF